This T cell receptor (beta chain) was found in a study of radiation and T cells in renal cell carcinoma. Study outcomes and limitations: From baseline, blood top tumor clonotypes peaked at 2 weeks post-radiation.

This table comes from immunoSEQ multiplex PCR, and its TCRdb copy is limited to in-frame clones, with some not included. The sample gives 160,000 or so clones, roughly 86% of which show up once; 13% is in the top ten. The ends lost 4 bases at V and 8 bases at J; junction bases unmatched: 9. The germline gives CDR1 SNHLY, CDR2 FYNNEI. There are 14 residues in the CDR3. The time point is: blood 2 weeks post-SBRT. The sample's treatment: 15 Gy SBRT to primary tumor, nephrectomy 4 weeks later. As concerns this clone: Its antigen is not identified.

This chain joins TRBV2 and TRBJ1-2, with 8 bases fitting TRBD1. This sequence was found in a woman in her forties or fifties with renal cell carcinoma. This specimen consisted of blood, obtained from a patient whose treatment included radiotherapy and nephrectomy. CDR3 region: CASSGDRSQGGYTF. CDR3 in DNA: TGTGCCAGCAGTGGGGACAGGTCGCAGGGGGGCTACACCTTC. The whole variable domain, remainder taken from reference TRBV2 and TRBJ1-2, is EPEVTQTPSHQVTQMGQEVILRCVPISNHLYFYWYRQILGQKVEFLVSFYNNEISEKSEIFDDQFSVERPDGSNFTLKIRSTKLEDSAMYFCASSGDRSQGGYTFGSGTRLTVV.